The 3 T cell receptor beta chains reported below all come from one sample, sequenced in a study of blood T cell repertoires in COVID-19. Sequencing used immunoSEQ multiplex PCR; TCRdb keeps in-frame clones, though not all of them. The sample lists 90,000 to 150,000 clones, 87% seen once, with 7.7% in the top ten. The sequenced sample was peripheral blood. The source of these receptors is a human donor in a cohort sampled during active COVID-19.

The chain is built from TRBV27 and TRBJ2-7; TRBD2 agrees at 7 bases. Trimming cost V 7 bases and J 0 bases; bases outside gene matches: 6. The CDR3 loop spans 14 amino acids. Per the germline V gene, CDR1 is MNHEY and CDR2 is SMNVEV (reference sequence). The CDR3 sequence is CASNGSGRSYEQYF. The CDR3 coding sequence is TGTGCCAGCAACGGTAGCGGGCGCTCCTACGAGCAGTACTTC.

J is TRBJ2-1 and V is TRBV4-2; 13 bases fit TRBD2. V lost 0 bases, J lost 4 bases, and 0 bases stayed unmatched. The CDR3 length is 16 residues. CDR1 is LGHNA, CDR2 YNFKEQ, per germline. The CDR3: CASSQEGLAGYNEQFF. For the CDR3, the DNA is TGTGCCAGCAGCCAAGAGGGACTAGCGGGGTACAATGAGCAGTTCTTC.

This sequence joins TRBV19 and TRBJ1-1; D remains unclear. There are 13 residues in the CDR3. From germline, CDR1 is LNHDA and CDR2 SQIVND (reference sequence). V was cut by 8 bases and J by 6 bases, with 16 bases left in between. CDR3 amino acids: CASCTRDFAEAFF. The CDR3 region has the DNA TGTGCCAGTTGCACCCGGGATTTCGCTGAAGCTTTCTTT.